These 24 T cell receptor beta chains share one sample of origin, sequenced in a study of chemoradiotherapy in HPV16-positive cancers (dated by TCRdb to between 2021 and 2024). The protocol used for the library was the immunoSEQ multiplex PCR assay. TCRdb's version of the immuneACCESS table is confined to in-frame rearrangements and falls short of the full clone set. An unresolved V gene accounts for under half of the shortfall where checked; the remainder is of unknown origin. The sample table contains over 4,000 clones; only one count was recorded for roughly 74% of them. About 9.6% of the sample comes from the top ten. The sequenced sample was tumor tissue, obtained from a patient who underwent chemoradiotherapy. The receptor set was obtained from a human donor with HPV-associated anogenital cancer.

This clone was picked up one time. One end of the junction varies from germline; a read error may be responsible. The chain uses TRBV10-3 and TRBJ2-7; TRBD1 matches 7 bases. CDR1 and CDR2 (germline): ENHRY, SYGVKD. This CDR3 is built from 12 residues. CDR3 amino acids: CASSSTGSEQYF. Written as DNA, the CDR3 is TGTGCCAGCAGTTCGACAGGGAGCGAGCAGTACTTC.

The chain employs TRBV6-6 and TRBJ2-1, with D possibly TRBD2 on 5 matching bases. Germline V CDR1 and CDR2: MNHNY, SVGAGI (reference sequence). The CDR3 sequence is 14 residues long. Trimming cost V 0 bases and J 4 bases, with 7 bases left between them. The CDR3 sequence is CASSYSRVYNEQFF. Here the CDR3 DNA reads TGTGCCAGCAGTTACTCGAGGGTGTACAATGAGCAGTTCTTC.

The gene calls are TRBV27 and TRBJ1-3; D is possibly TRBD1 (6 bases). This CDR3 contains 14 residues. V was cut by 5 bases and J by 3 bases, with 11 bases left in between. Germline V gene data show CDR1 as MNHEY and CDR2 as SMNVEV (reference sequence). This chain's CDR3 is CASSTGFSGNTIYF. In DNA form, the CDR3 reads TGTGCCAGCAGTACAGGGTTTAGTGGAAACACCATATATTTT.

There are a few counts of this clone. The chain combines TRBV29-1 with TRBJ2-7; TRBD2 might be the D (6 bases). This CDR3 is 13 amino acids long. Trimming removed 1 base from V and 2 bases from J, with 9 bases in between. Germline loops: CDR1 SQVTM, CDR2 ANQGSEA. The CDR3 DNA reads TGCAGCGTTGAAGGTCCGGGAGCCTACGAGCAGTACTTC. This sequence encodes CSVEGPGAYEQYF.

The V and J genes are TRBV5-4 and TRBJ2-3; D gene uncertain. The V end was cut by 0 bases, the J end by 14 bases, with 13 bases between. CDR1 is SGHNT and CDR2 is YYREEE in the germline V gene (reference sequence). The CDR3 runs 12 residues. In DNA form, the CDR3 reads TGTGCCAGCAGCTTGGAAACCGGTCTGAGGTATTTT. Its translation: CASSLETGLRYF.

This chain connects TRBV6-4 to TRBJ2-3; the D gene could be TRBD1 or TRBD2 (5 bases each). V was cut by 4 bases and J by 2 bases, with 13 bases left in between. The CDR3 runs to 15 residues. Germline V gives CDR1 MRHNA, CDR2 SNTAGT. The CDR3 nucleotides are TGTGCCAGCAGTGTTCTGGGGACCCCCACAGATACGCAGTATTTT. Its protein product is CASSVLGTPTDTQYF.

This clone was found once. The V call is TRBV21-1, the J call TRBJ2-7. TRBV21-1 is listed as a pseudogene. This CDR3 contains 13 residues. CDR3 loop: CASNGTGSYEQYF. The CDR3 DNA sequence: TGTGCCAGCAACGGGACGGGCTCCTACGAGCAGTACTTC.

The V and J genes are TRBV7-8 and TRBJ1-3; D remains unclear. V lost 1 base and J lost 3, with 10 bases in between. This CDR3 spans 15 amino acids. The germline gives CDR1 SGHVS, CDR2 FQNEAQ. As DNA, the CDR3 is TGTGCCAGCAGCTTAGTTCCGGAAATTGGAAACACCATATATTTT. Amino acid sequence: CASSLVPEIGNTIYF.

The chain combines TRBV11-2 with TRBJ2-7; no firm D call. V lost 2 bases and J 4 bases, leaving 9 bases between the germline ends. Germline V gene lookup returns CDR1 SGHAT and CDR2 FQNNGV. The CDR3 runs 13 residues. The CDR3 bases are TGTGCCAGCAGCTTATCCTTTGGATACGAGCAGTACTTC. Translation: CASSLSFGYEQYF.

The gene calls are TRBV9 and TRBJ2-7, with 13 bases fitting TRBD2. Germline assignment: CDR1 SGDLS and CDR2 YYNGEE. With V trimmed by 4 bases and J by 0 bases, 16 bases remained unmatched. There are 20 residues in the CDR3. The CDR3, as DNA: TGTGCCAGCAGCCTGCGCTCCGGGACTAGCGGGACCCCGAGCTCCTACGAGCAGTACTTC. It specifies CASSLRSGTSGTPSSYEQYF.

The genes are TRBV7-9 and TRBJ2-7; D is unclear. This CDR3 has 11 amino acids. V was shortened by 5 bases and J by 1 base, with 3 bases between the two germline ends. CDR1 and CDR2 from the germline V gene are SEHNR and FQNEAQ (reference sequence). In DNA form, the CDR3 reads TGTGCCAGCAGCCGTTCCTACGAGCAGTACTTC. Translation gives CASSRSYEQYF. The full variable domain, in which reference TRBV7-9 and TRBJ2-7 provide the parts outside the CDR3, is DTGVSQNPRHKITKRGQNVTFRCDPISEHNRLYWYRQTLGQGPEFLTYFQNEAQLEKSRLLSDRFSAERPKGSFSTLEIQRTEQGDSAMYLCASSRSYEQYFGPGTRLTVT.

This rearrangement joins TRBV6-1 to TRBJ1-5; D unresolved. The CDR3 totals 15 residues. Trimming left V 2 bases short and J 0 bases short, with 8 bases between. Germline V gene data show CDR1 as MNHNS and CDR2 as SASEGT. The CDR3 nucleotides read TGTGCCAGCAGTGAACAGGCGTATAGCAATCAGCCCCAGCATTTT. Protein: CASSEQAYSNQPQHF.

This chain connects TRBV7-3 to TRBJ2-3; 10 bases are a match to TRBD2. CDR3 size: 14 residues. Germline V gene sequence: CDR1 SGHTA, CDR2 FQGTGA. After removal of 8 bases from V and 2 bases from J, the junction contained 4 bases not matched to a gene. CDR3 loop: CASSGTSDTDTQYF. CDR3 nucleotides: TGTGCCAGCTCAGGGACTAGCGACACAGATACGCAGTATTTT. Using reference TRBV7-3 and TRBJ2-3 for the parts outside the CDR3, the full variable domain is GAGVSQTPSNKVTEKGKYVELRCDPISGHTALYWYRQSLGQGPEFLIYFQGTGAADDSGLPNDRFFAVRPEGSVSTLKIQRTERGDSAVYLCASSGTSDTDTQYFGPGTRLTVL.

The V call is TRBV7-9, the J call TRBJ1-2; D ambiguous. Deletions cut 0 bases from V and 2 bases from J, with 7 bases between. The germline CDR1 and CDR2 sequences are SEHNR and FQNEAQ (reference sequence). CDR3 length equals 14 residues. The CDR3 loop reads CASSLAVGNYGYTF. DNA for the CDR3: TGTGCCAGCAGCTTAGCCGTGGGGAACTATGGCTACACCTTC.

The chain is built from TRBV9 and TRBJ1-1; tentative D call: TRBD1 (5 bases). The CDR3 is 13 amino acids. With 3 bases removed from V and 5 bases from J, the gap between germline ends came to 11 bases. Germline values: CDR1 SGDLS, CDR2 YYNGEE. In DNA form, the CDR3 reads TGTGCCAGCAGCGGAATAAGGGGTACTGAAGCTTTCTTT. The encoded protein is CASSGIRGTEAFF.

This clone was picked up a small number of times. This chain connects TRBV21-1 to TRBJ1-2. TRBV21-1 is listed as a pseudogene. This CDR3 is built from 14 residues. This CDR3 reads CASSKTGREYGYTF. CDR3 DNA: TGTGCCAGCAGCAAGACGGGCAGAGAATATGGCTACACCTTC.

The J gene is TRBJ2-6, the V gene TRBV6-1; D unresolved. The CDR3 has 13 residues. Germline V CDR1 and CDR2: MNHNS, SASEGT. The V and J ends lost 5 bases and 3 bases respectively, with 5 bases between them. The CDR3 DNA sequence: TGTGCCAGCAGTAGTGATGGGGCCAACGTCCTGACTTTC. Translation gives CASSSDGANVLTF.

J is TRBJ2-3 and V is TRBV7-9; 11 nucleotides align to TRBD2. Germline trimming cut 5 bases from V and 3 bases from J; bases unmatched to any gene: 4. Germline-derived CDR1 and CDR2 are SEHNR and FQNEAQ (reference sequence). The CDR3 runs 15 residues. CDR3 sequence reads: CASSAPSGRTDTQYF. The CDR3 nucleotides are TGTGCCAGCAGCGCACCTAGCGGGAGGACAGATACGCAGTATTTT.

This sequence joins TRBV4-1 and TRBJ2-2; D gene unclear. The CDR3 runs 16 residues. CDR1 is MGHRA, CDR2 YSYEKL, per germline. With 0 bases removed from V and 0 bases from J, the gap between germline ends came to 8 bases. The CDR3 region is CASSQEPLSNTGELFF. The CDR3 region has the DNA TGCGCCAGCAGCCAAGAACCACTTTCGAACACCGGGGAGCTGTTTTTT.

This chain links TRBV30 with TRBJ1-2; D gene ambiguous. Between the trimmed V and J ends, which lost 8 bases and 12 bases, there was a span of 16 bases. This CDR3 is built from 10 residues. CDR1 and CDR2 (germline): GTSNPN, SVGIG (reference sequence). CDR3 residues: CASYAGINTF. Here the CDR3 DNA reads TGTGCCAGTTACGCGGGGATTAACACCTTC.

The chain uses TRBV5-1 and TRBJ1-5; D ambiguous. CDR3 length: 13 residues. Trimming removed 0 bases from V and 7 bases from J, with 8 bases in between. Germline V gene data show CDR1 as SGHRS and CDR2 as YFSETQ. CDR3 region: CASSLGDRQPQHF. The CDR3, as DNA: TGCGCCAGCAGCTTGGGGGATCGCCAGCCCCAGCATTTT. The variable domain in full, completed from reference TRBV5-1 and TRBJ1-5, reads KAGVTQTPRYLIKTRGQQVTLSCSPISGHRSVSWYQQTPGQGLQFLFEYFSETQRNKGNFPGRFSGRQFSNSRSEMNVSTLELGDSALYLCASSLGDRQPQHFGDGTRLSIL.

This clone came up a few times. The chain links TRBV6-1 to TRBJ2-2; a possible D gene is TRBD1 (6 bases). CDR3 length: 14 residues. Germline loops: CDR1 MNHNS, CDR2 SASEGT. V was shortened by 6 bases and J by 0 bases, with 8 bases between the two germline ends. CDR3 sequence reads: CASREGANTGELFF. Here the CDR3 DNA reads TGTGCCAGCAGAGAGGGGGCGAACACCGGGGAGCTGTTTTTT.

The J gene is TRBJ2-7, the V gene TRBV19, with a possible D match to TRBD1 (5 bases). CDR1 is LNHDA, CDR2 SQIVND, per germline (reference sequence). The CDR3 is made up of 14 amino acids. V lost 7 bases to trimming and J lost 5 bases, with 18 bases between them. The CDR3 is CASNLAGSGNEQYF. As DNA, the CDR3 is TGTGCCAGTAACCTTGCAGGGTCCGGAAACGAGCAGTACTTC.

This clone occurred a few times. V usage is TRBV2 and J usage is TRBJ1-2, with unresolved D. In germline, CDR1 is SNHLY, CDR2 FYNNEI. The CDR3 runs to 15 residues. Between the trimmed V and J ends, which lost 4 bases and 5 bases, there was a span of 17 bases. Written as DNA, the CDR3 is TGTGCCAGCAGTGCCCCCTATGGAGGAGGGTATGGCTACACCTTC. It specifies CASSAPYGGGYGYTF.